These 17 T cell receptor beta chains came from one sample sequenced in a study of STAT5B mutations in CD4+ large granular lymphocyte leukemia. Assay used: immunoSEQ multiplex PCR; TCRdb lists only in-frame clones, some missing. Of roughly 23,000 clones in the sample, 60% to 85% were seen once. Source material: CD4+ T cells from blood buffy coats. These receptors were obtained from a human donor in good health.

The chain combines TRBV18 with TRBJ1-4; 7 bases are a match to TRBD1. Germline CDR1 reads KGHSH; CDR2 reads LQKENI. CDR3 length equals 16 residues. Trimming took 0 bases from V and 7 from J; bases not matched to a gene: 8. The DNA for the CDR3 is TGTGCCAGCTCACCACCGGGGACAGCGGGGGGTGAAAAACTGTTTTTT. Its translation is CASSPPGTAGGEKLFF. Full variable domain (remainder filled in from reference TRBV18 and TRBJ1-4): NAGVMQNPRHLVRRRGQEARLRCSPMKGHSHVYWYRQLPEEGLKFMVYLQKENIIDESGMPKERFSAEFPKEGPSILRIQQVVRGDSAAYFCASSPPGTAGGEKLFFGSGTQLSVL.

The chain is built from TRBV15 and TRBJ1-2; 8 positions agree with TRBD1. CDR1 is LNHNV, CDR2 YYDKDF, per germline (reference sequence). The CDR3 runs 15 residues. V gave up 1 base and J gave up 2 bases; unmatched junction bases: 3. The CDR3 nucleotides read TGTGCCACCAGCAGAGGGGGGACAGGAAACTATGGCTACACCTTC. This encodes CATSRGGTGNYGYTF.

The chain uses TRBV28 and TRBJ2-7; weak D call: TRBD2 (6 bases). This CDR3 has 14 residues. The germline gives CDR1 MDHEN, CDR2 SYDVKM. V dropped 8 bases and J dropped 0 bases, with 14 bases sitting between them. This CDR3 is CASPREFRSYEQYF. The DNA for the CDR3 is TGTGCCAGCCCCCGGGAGTTCCGCTCCTACGAGCAGTACTTC.

This clone turned up a few times. This chain's CDR3 is CATSPAGSNQPQHF. The CDR3 nucleotides read TGTGCCACCAGCCCAGCGGGTAGCAATCAGCCCCAGCATTTT. This chain uses TRBV15 with TRBJ1-5; the D is unclear. CDR1 and CDR2 (germline): LNHNV, YYDKDF (reference sequence). With 5 bases removed from V and 0 bases from J, the gap between germline ends came to 8 bases. This CDR3 region has 14 residues.

The chain employs TRBV29-1 and TRBJ2-1; D not resolved. Germline-derived CDR1 and CDR2 are SQVTM and ANQGSEA. The CDR3 has 12 amino acids. Trimming took 3 bases from V and 5 from J, leaving 8 bases between them. CDR3 region: CSVDGQNNEQFF. CDR3 DNA sequence: TGCAGCGTTGATGGTCAGAACAATGAGCAGTTCTTC.

The chain is built from TRBV19 and TRBJ2-7; TRBD1 or TRBD2 may be the D gene (7 bases each). The CDR3 extends over 16 amino acids. V lost 6 bases and J lost 2, with 20 bases in between. Germline V gene data show CDR1 as LNHDA and CDR2 as SQIVND (reference sequence). CDR3 loop: CASSGGTNRGTYEQYF. Written as DNA, the CDR3 is TGTGCCAGTAGCGGCGGGACTAACAGGGGAACCTACGAGCAGTACTTC.

This sequence joins TRBV5-1 and TRBJ2-2; 12 positions agree with TRBD2. J gave up 5 bases and V 4 bases, and 9 bases lay outside the gene matches. Germline lookup yields CDR1 SGHRS and CDR2 YFSETQ. The CDR3 contains 17 residues. CDR3 bases: TGCGCCAGCAGCCTCCTAGCGGGAGGGCCACGGACCGGGGAGCTGTTTTTT. It yields the protein CASSLLAGGPRTGELFF.

V usage is TRBV11-2 and J usage is TRBJ2-1, with TRBD2 matching over 7 bases. This CDR3 has 16 residues. CDR1 SGHAT and CDR2 FQNNGV come from the germline V gene. The trim removed 1 base at V and 6 bases at J, leaving 9 bases unmatched. CDR3 amino acids: CASSLVGGGPSNEQFF. In DNA, the CDR3 is TGTGCCAGCAGCTTAGTCGGGGGAGGGCCGAGCAATGAGCAGTTCTTC.

The V gene is TRBV5-1, the J gene TRBJ1-1, with 7 bases identical to TRBD1. Germline CDR1 is SGHRS and CDR2 is YFSETQ. The CDR3 sequence is 15 residues long. V dropped 4 bases and J dropped 5; count of bases not matched to a gene: 11. This CDR3 reads CASSLGRTGETEAFF. For the CDR3, the DNA is TGCGCCAGCAGCCTAGGGAGGACAGGAGAAACTGAAGCTTTCTTT.

This clone was seen a few times. J is TRBJ2-2 and V is TRBV6-6, with D unresolved. CDR1 is MNHNY, CDR2 SVGAGI, per germline (reference sequence). Between the trimmed V and J ends, which lost 2 bases and 4 bases, there was a span of 11 bases. This CDR3 is built from 15 residues. The CDR3 DNA reads TGTGCCAGCAGTTACCCGGTAGGATCCACCGGGGAGCTGTTTTTT. It specifies CASSYPVGSTGELFF.

CDR3 residues: CASTFTGHGNTIYF. DNA for the CDR3: TGTGCCAGCACCTTTACAGGGCATGGAAACACCATATATTTT. V usage is TRBV28 and J usage is TRBJ1-3; possible D gene TRBD1, 6 bases. Trimming removed 7 bases at V and 3 bases at J, with 13 bases between. CDR3 length equals 14 residues. Germline V gene lookup returns CDR1 MDHEN and CDR2 SYDVKM.

This clone was recorded once. In DNA, the CDR3 is TGTGCCAGCAGTGAGGGGGTCACTGAAGCTTTCTTT. It codes for CASSEGVTEAFF. The V call is TRBV25-1, the J call TRBJ1-1, with a weak D call TRBD1 (5 bases). V lost 3 bases, J lost 4 bases, and 6 bases lay in between. The CDR3 runs to 12 residues. Germline V gene data show CDR1 as MGHDK and CDR2 as SYGVNS.

About this clone itself: The junction and the germline gene differ at one end; a read error may be behind it. This chain links TRBV18 with TRBJ2-1; 13 bases align to TRBD2. The length of the CDR3 is 13 residues. CDR1 is KGHSH and CDR2 is LQKENI in the germline V gene. The CDR3 coding sequence is TGTGCCAGCTCACCTTGGACTAGCGGGAGTTGGATCTTC. Encoded protein: CASSPWTSGSWIF.

This clone is a singleton in its sample. The rearrangement joins TRBV6-6 to TRBJ1-3, with D perhaps TRBD1 (5 bases). With 1 base removed from V and 0 bases from J, the gap between germline ends came to 10 bases. CDR3 size: 16 residues. Germline values: CDR1 MNHNY, CDR2 SVGAGI (reference sequence). CDR3 in DNA: TGTGCCAGCAGTTACTATCCCGGGACCTCTGGAAACACCATATATTTT. This encodes CASSYYPGTSGNTIYF.

This chain uses TRBV11-1 with TRBJ1-3; D is ambiguous. Germline-derived CDR1 and CDR2 are SGHAT and FQDESV (reference sequence). The CDR3 runs to 11 residues. Trimming took off 5 bases at V and 4 bases at J, with 3 bases between the two ends. CDR3 in amino acids: CASSKGNTIYF. The DNA for the CDR3 is TGTGCCAGCAGCAAGGGAAACACCATATATTTT.

This clone was picked up a small number of times. The chain links TRBV18 to TRBJ1-1; no definite D call. From germline, CDR1 is KGHSH and CDR2 LQKENI. The V end was cut by 5 bases, the J end by 8 bases, with 12 bases between. The CDR3 is 12 amino acids. The CDR3 spells CASSTSFREAFF. CDR3 nucleotide sequence: TGTGCCAGCTCAACCTCATTTCGGGAAGCTTTCTTT.

This clone showed up just a few times. The chain uses TRBV7-9 and TRBJ2-3; possible D gene TRBD2, 5 bases. This CDR3 has 16 residues. Per the germline V gene, CDR1 is SEHNR and CDR2 is FQNEAQ (reference sequence). V was cut by 4 bases and J by 0 bases, with 14 bases left in between. CDR3 in DNA: TGTGCCAGCAGCTCGAGGGTGGATACTAGCACAGATACGCAGTATTTT. It is translated as CASSSRVDTSTDTQYF.